This T cell receptor (beta chain) originates from a study of shared clonotypes between healthy human individuals. Study summary: Aged between 18 and 49, the donors were a couple of women and a few men. Each donor's CD4 naive and CD4 memory cells filled three plates apiece, CD8 naive two, and CD8 memory one.

On this clone itself: Antigen unknown.

Notes on the study in general: In this cohort, only blood was sampled, and tissue repertoires likely differ.

Per germline, CDR1 WNHNN and CDR2 SYGVQD (reference sequence). V shed 2 bases and J 4 bases; nucleotides not matched to a gene: 10. The CDR3 spans 19 residues. The study ran the assay at deep level. Assay used: immunoSEQ multiplex PCR; TCRdb lists only in-frame clones, some missing. The table records a few million clones, 90% to 95% of them present only once. The receptor's source is a young man in good health. Sequencing was performed on naive CD4+ T cells sorted from blood. Stated subset: CD45RA+ positively selected. This chain links TRBV10-1 with TRBJ2-1, with 14 bases that match TRBD2. Here the CDR3 DNA reads TGCGCCAGCAGTGAGGACCCTGGGACTAGCGGGAGACTGTACAATGAGCAGTTCTTC. Its protein is CASSEDPGTSGRLYNEQFF.